The rows below give T cell receptor beta chains drawn from one sample of a study of shared clonotypes between healthy human individuals. Only in-frame clones appear in the TCRdb table, and some are missing; sequencing was by immunoSEQ multiplex PCR. The sample yields about 820,000 clones, more than 85% seen once. Sequenced sample: naive CD8+ T cells sorted from blood. Receptors were obtained from a man younger than 45 in good health. Both conserved end residues are part of each CDR3. The order of the fields is J gene, V gene, CDR3 protein.

TRBJ2-7 | TRBV27 | CASSLILAGGSEQYF
TRBJ2-7 | TRBV29-1 | CSVHTGTVYEQYF
TRBJ1-1 | TRBV7-8 | CASSLRANTEAFF
TRBJ2-1 | TRBV10-3 | CAISESTVRSLYNEQFF
TRBJ2-5 | TRBV29-1 | CSVVWREEETQYF
TRBJ2-1 | TRBV7-9 | CASSLPSSYNEQFF
TRBJ1-3 | TRBV7-6 | CASSPEGRPGGNTIYF
TRBJ1-3 | TRBV6-6 | CASSNLAFSGNTIYF
TRBJ1-1 | TRBV27 | CASSSTGLQTEAFF
TRBJ2-4 | TRBV27 | CASSSLGTNIQYF
TRBJ2-7 | TRBV5-1 | CASSLAGGLRQGVDEQYF
TRBJ2-3 | TRBV4-1 | CASSQDIPGLAFYTDTQYF
TRBJ1-3 | TRBV9 | CASSGPPGIYF
TRBJ2-4 | TRBV19 | CAGTQDRGNIQYF
TRBJ1-5 | TRBV19 | CASSLQGTIGSAQHF